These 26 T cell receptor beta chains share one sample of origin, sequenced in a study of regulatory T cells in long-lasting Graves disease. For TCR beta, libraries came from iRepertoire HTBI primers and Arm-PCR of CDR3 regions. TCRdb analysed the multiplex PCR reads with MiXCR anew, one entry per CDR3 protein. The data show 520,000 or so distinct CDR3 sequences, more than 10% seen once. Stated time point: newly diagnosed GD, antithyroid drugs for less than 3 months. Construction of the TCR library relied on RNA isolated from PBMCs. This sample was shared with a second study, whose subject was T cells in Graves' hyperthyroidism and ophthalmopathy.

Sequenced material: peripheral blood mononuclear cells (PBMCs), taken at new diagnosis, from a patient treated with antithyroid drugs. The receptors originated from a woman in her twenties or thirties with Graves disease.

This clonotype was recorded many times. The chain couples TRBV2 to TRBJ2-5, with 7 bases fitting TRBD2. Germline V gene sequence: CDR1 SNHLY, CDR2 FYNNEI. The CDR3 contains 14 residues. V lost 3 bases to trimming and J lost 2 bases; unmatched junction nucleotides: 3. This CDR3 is CASSEISGQETQYF. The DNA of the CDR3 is TGTGCCAGCAGTGAGATTAGCGGGCAAGAGACCCAGTACTTC.

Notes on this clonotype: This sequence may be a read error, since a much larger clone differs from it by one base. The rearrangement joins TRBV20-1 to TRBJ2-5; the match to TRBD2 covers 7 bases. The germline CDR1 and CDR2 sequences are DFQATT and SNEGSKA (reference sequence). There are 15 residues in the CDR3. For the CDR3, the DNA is TGCAGTGCTAGATGGCTAGCGGTCCGTTTGGAGACCCAGTCCTTC. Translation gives CSARWLAVRLETQSF.

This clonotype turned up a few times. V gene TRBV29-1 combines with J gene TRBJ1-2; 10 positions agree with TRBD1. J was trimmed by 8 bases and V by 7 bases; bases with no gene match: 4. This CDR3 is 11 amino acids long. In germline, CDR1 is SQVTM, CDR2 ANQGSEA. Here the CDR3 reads CSADRGLGYTF. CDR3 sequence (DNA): TGCAGCGCTGACAGGGGGCTGGGCTACACCTTC.

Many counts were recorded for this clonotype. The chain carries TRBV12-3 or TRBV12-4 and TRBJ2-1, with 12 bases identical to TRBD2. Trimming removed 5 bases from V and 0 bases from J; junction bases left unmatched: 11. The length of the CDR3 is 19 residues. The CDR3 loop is CASSTPGLAGTGSYNEQFF. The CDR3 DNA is TGTGCCAGCAGTACCCCGGGACTAGCGGGTACGGGCTCCTACAATGAGCAGTTCTTC.

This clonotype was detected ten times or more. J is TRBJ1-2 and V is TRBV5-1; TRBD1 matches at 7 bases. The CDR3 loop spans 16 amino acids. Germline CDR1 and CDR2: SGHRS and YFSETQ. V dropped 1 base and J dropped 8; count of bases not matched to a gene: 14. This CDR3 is CASSLPSDREEEGYTF. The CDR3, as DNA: TGCGCCAGCAGCTTGCCCTCTGACAGGGAGGAAGAAGGCTACACCTTC. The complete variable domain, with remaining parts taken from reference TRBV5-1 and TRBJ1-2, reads KAGVTQTPRYLIKTRGQQVTLSCSPISGHRSVSWYQQTPGQGLQFLFEYFSETQRNKGNFPGRFSGRQFSNSRSEMNVSTLELGDSALYLCASSLPSDREEEGYTFGSGTRLTVV.

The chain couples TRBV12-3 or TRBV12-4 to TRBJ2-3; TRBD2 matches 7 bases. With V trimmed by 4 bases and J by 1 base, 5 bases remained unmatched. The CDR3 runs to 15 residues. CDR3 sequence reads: CASSSLALRTDTQYF. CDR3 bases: TGTGCCAGCAGTTCACTAGCGCTACGCACAGATACGCAGTATTTT.

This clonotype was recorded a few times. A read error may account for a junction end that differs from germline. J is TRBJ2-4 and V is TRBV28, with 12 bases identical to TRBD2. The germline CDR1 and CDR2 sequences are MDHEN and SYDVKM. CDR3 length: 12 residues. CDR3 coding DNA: TGTGCCACCGGACTAGCGGGGTACATTCGGTACTTC. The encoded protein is CATGLAGYIRYF.

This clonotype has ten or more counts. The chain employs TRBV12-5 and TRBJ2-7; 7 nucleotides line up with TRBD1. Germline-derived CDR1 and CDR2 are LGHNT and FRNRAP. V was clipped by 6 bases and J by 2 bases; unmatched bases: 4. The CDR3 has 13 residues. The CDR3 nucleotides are TGTGCTAGTGGCCGGGACAGCACCTACGAGCAGTACTTC. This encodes CASGRDSTYEQYF.

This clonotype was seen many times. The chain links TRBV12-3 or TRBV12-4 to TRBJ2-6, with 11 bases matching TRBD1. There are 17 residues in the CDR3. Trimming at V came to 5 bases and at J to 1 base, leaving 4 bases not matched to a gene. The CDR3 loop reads CASSQRDRGSGANVLTF. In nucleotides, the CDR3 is TGTGCCAGCAGTCAGAGGGACAGGGGGTCTGGGGCCAACGTCCTGACTTTC.

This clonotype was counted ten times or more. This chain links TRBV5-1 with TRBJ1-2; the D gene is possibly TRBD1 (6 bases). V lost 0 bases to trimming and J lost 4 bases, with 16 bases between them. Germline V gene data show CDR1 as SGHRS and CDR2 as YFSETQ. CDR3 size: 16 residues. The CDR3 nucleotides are TGCGCCAGCAGCTTGGAGGCCAGGGGAAGAAGCTATGGCTACACCTTC. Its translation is CASSLEARGRSYGYTF.

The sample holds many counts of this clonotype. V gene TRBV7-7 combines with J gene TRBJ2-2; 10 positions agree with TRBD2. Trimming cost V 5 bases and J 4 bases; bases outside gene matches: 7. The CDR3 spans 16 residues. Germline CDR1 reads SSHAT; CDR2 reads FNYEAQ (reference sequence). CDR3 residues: CASSPLAGGVTGELFF. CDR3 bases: TGTGCCAGCAGCCCCTTAGCGGGAGGAGTCACCGGGGAGCTGTTTTTT. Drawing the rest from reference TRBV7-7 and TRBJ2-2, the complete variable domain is GAGVSQSPRYKVTKRGQDVTLRCDPISSHATLYWYQQALGQGPEFLTYFNYEAQPDKSGLPSDRFSAERPEGSISTLTIQRTEQRDSAMYRCASSPLAGGVTGELFFGEGSRLTVL.

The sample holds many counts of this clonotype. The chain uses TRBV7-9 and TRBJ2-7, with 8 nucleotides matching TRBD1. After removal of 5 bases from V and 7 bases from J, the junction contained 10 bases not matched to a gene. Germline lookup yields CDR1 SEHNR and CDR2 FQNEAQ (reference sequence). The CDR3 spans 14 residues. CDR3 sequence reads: CASSPRGRGFEQYF. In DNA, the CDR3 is TGTGCCAGCAGCCCCAGGGGGCGCGGATTTGAGCAGTACTTC.

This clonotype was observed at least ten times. DNA for the CDR3: TGCGCCAGCAGTGAATCAGGGGGAAATCAGCCCCAGCATTTT. It is translated as CASSESGGNQPQHF. The rearrangement joins TRBV10-2 to TRBJ1-5; 7 positions match TRBD1. CDR1 is WSHSY, CDR2 SAAADI, per germline. The V gene end was trimmed by 3 bases and the J gene end by 4 bases; junction bases not matched to a gene: 3. This CDR3 has 14 residues.

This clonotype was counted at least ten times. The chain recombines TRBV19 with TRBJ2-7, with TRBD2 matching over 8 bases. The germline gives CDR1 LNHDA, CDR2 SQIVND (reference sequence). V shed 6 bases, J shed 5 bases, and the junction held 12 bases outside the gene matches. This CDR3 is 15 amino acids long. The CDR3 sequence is CASSSVGGGTHEQYF. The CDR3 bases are TGTGCCAGTAGCTCCGTCGGGGGGGGGACACACGAGCAGTACTTC.

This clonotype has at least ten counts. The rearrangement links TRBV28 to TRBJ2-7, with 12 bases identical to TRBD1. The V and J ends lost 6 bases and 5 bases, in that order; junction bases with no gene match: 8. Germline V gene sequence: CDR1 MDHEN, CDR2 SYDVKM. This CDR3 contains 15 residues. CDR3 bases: TGTGCCAGCAGGGAGGCCGGGACAGGGGGCCACGAGCAGTACTTC. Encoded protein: CASREAGTGGHEQYF.

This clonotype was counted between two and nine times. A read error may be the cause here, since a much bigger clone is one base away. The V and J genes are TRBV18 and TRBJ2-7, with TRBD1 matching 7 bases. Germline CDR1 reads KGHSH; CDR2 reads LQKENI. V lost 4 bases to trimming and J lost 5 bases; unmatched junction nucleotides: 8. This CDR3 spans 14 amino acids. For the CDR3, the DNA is TGTGCCAGCTCACTACCGGCAGGGGGAAACGAGCAGTACTTC. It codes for CASSLPAGGNEQYF.

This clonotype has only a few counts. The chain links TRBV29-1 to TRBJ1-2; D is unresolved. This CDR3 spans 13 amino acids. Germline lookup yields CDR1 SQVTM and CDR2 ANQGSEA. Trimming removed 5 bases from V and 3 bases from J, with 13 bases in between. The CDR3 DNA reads TGCAGCGTTAAGACTCCAGAGGACTATGGCTACACCTTC. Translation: CSVKTPEDYGYTF.

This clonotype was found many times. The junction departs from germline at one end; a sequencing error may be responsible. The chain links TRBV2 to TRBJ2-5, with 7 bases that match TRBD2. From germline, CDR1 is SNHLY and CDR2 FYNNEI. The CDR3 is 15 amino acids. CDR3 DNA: TGTGCCAGCAGGGAAGAACGGGGGGAACAAGAGACCCAGTACTTC. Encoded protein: CASREERGEQETQYF. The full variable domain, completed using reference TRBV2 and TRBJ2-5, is EPEVTQTPSHQVTQMGQEVILRCVPISNHLYFYWYRQILGQKVEFLVSFYNNEISEKSEIFDDQFSVERPDGSNFTLKIRSTKLEDSAMYFCASREERGEQETQYFGPGTRLLVL.

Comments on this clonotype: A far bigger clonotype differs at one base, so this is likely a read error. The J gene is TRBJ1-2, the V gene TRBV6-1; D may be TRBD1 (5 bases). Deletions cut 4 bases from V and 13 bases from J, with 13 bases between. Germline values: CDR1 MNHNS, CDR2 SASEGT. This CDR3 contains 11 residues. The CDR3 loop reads CASSVGTDLTF. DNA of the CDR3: TGTGCCAGCAGTGTCGGGACCGATCTCACCTTC.

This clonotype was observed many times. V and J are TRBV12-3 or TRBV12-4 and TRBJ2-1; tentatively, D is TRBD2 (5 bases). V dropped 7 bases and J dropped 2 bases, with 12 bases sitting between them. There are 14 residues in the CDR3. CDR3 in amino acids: CASNTGGTYNEQFF. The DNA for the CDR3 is TGTGCCAGCAACACTGGAGGTACCTACAATGAGCAGTTCTTC.

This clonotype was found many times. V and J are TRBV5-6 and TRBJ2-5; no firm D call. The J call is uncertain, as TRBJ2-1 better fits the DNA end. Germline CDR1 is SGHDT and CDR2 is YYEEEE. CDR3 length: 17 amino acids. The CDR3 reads CASSSQRSGVSFNEQFF. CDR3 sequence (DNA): TGTGCCAGCAGCTCCCAAAGGAGTGGGGTCTCATTCAATGAGCAGTTCTTC.

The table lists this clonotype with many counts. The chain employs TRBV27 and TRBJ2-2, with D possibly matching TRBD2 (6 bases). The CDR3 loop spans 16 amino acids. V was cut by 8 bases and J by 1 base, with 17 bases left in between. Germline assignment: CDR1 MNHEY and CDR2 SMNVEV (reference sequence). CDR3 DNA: TGTGCCAGCCGAGGGACCGGGACTCTGAACACCGGGGAGCTGTTTTTT. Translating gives CASRGTGTLNTGELFF.

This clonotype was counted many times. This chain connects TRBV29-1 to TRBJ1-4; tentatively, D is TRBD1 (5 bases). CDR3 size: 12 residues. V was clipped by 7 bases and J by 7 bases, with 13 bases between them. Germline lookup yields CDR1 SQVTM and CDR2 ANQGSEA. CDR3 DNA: TGCAGCGCCAAGGGGAACGGTGAAAAACTGTTTTTT. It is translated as CSAKGNGEKLFF. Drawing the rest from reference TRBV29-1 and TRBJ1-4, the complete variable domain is SAVISQKPSRDICQRGTSLTIQCQVDSQVTMMFWYRQQPGQSLTLIATANQGSEATYESGFVIDKFPISRPNLTFSTLTVSNMSPEDSSIYLCSAKGNGEKLFFGSGTQLSVL.

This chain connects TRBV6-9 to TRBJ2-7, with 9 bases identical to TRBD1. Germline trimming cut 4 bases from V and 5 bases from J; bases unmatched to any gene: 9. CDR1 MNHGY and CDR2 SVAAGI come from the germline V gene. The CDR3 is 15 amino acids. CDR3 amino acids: CASSFTATGGDEQYF. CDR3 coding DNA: TGTGCCAGCAGTTTCACGGCCACAGGGGGCGACGAGCAGTACTTC.

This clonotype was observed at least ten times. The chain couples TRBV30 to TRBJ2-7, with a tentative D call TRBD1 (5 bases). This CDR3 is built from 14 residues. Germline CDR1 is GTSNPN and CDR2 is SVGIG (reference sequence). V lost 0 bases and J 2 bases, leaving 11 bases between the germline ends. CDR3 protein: CAWSVWQGTYEQYF. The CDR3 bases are TGTGCCTGGAGTGTGTGGCAGGGTACCTACGAGCAGTACTTC.

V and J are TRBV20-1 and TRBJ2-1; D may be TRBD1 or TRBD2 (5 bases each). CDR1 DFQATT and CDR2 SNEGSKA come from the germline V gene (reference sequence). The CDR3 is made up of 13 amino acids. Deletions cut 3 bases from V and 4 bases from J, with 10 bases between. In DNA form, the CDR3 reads TGCAGTGCTAGCGGGACGATATACAATGAGCAGTTCTTC. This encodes CSASGTIYNEQFF.